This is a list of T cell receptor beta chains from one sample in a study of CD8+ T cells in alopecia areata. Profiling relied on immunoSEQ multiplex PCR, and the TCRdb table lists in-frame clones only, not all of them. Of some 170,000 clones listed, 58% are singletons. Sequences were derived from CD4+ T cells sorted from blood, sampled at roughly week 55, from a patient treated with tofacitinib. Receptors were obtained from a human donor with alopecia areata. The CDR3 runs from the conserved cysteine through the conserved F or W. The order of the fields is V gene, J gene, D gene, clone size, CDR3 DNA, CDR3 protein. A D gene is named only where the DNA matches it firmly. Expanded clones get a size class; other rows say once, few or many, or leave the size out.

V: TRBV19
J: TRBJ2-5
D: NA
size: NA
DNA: TGTGCCAGTAGTCAGTCGGCATACCAAGAGACCCAGTACTTC
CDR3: CASSQSAYQETQYF

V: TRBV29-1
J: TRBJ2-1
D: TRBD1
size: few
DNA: TGCAGCGTGGGGACAGGGGCCAGCTCCTACAATGAGCAGTTCTTC
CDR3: CSVGTGASSYNEQFF

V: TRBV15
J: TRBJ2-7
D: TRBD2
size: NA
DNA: TGTGCCACCAGCGTCGGGGGGGAGCAGTACTTC
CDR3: CATSVGGEQYF

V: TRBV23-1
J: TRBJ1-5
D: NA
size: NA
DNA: TGCGCCAGCACTCAAGTCCGAACAGGAATTAAGCCCCAGCATTTT
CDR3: CASTQVRTGIKPQHF

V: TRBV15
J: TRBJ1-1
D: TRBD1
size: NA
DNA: TGTGCCACCAGCAGAGCAGGGGGCACTGAAGCTTTCTTT
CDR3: CATSRAGGTEAFF

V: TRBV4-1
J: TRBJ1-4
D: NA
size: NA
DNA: TGCGCCAGCAGCCAAGGTTTAGTTGAAAAACTGTTTTTT
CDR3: CASSQGLVEKLFF

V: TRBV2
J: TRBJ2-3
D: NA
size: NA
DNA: TGTGCCAGCAGTGAAAGGTCCGGGCGGTGGGATACGCAGTATTTT
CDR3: CASSERSGRWDTQYF

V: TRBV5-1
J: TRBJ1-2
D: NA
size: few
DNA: TGCGCCAGCAGCTTGATCCGGGGCCACGAGGGCTACACCTTC
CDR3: CASSLIRGHEGYTF

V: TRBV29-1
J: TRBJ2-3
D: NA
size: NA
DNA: TGCAGCGTTGAGGTGCAGGGCCCCGATACGCAGTATTTT
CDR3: CSVEVQGPDTQYF

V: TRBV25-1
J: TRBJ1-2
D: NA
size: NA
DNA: TGTGCCAGCAGTGAAGTAAGGTCTGGCGGCTACACCTTC
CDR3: CASSEVRSGGYTF

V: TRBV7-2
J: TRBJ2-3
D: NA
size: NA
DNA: TGTGCCAGCAGCCTACAGGTGGTCGTAGATACGCAGTATTTT
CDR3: CASSLQVVVDTQYF

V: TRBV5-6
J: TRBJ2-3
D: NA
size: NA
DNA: TGTGCCAGCAATCTCCAAGCGGGCTTCACAGATACGCAGTATTTT
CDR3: CASNLQAGFTDTQYF

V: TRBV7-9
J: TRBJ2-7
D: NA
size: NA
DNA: TGTGCCAGCAGCTTAGCTTCTGTCGAGCAGTACTTC
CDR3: CASSLASVEQYF

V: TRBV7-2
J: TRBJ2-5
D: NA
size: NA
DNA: TGTGCCAGCAGCTCCCTGAGGGAGACCCAGTACTTC
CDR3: CASSSLRETQYF

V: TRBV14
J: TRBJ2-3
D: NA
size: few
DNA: TGTGCCAGCAGCCTTCTCTCCCGCCGGGACACAAGGGAGCATACGCAGTATTTT
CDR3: CASSLLSRRDTREHTQYF

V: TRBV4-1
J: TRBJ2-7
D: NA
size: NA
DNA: TGCGCCAGCAGCCAAGATCCCCGTGCGGGGTCGGTCTACGAGCAGTACTTC
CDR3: CASSQDPRAGSVYEQYF

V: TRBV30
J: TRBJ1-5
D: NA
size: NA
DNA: TGTGCCTGGACTCCGGGATTCAATCAGCCCCAGCATTTT
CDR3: CAWTPGFNQPQHF

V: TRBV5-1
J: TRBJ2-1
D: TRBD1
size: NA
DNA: TGCGCCAGCAGCCTGGACAGGGGCGGCAATGAGCAGTTCTTC
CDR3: CASSLDRGGNEQFF

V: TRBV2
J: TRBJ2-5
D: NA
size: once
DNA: TGTGCCAGCAGTGAGGGCGGACGGGGGCCCAGGCAGTACTTC
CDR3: CASSEGGRGPRQYF

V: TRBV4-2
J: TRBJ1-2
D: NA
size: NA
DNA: TGTGCCAGCAGCCCAAACCAGGGTAACTATGGCTACACCTTC
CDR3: CASSPNQGNYGYTF

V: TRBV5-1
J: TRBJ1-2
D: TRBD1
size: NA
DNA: TGCGCCAGCGGAACCCAGGGGGCTGGCTATGGCTACACCTTC
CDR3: CASGTQGAGYGYTF

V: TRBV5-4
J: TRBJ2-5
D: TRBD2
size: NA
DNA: TGTGCCAGCAGCCCTCGGACTAGCCAAGAGACCCAGTACTTC
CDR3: CASSPRTSQETQYF

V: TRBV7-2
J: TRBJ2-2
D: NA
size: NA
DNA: TGTGCCAGCAGCTTGCTGACAGGACCGATGAACACCGGGGAGCTGTTTTTT
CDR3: CASSLLTGPMNTGELFF

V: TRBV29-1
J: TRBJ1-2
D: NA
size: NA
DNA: TGCAGCGTTGATATGAGTGGGGCAGGGTTAAATGGCTACACCTTC
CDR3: CSVDMSGAGLNGYTF

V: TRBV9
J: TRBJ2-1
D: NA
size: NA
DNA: TGTGCCAGCAGCGTAGGGGTAGGGTCTAGTGAGCAGTTCTTC
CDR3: CASSVGVGSSEQFF

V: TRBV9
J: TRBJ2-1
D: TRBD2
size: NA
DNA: TGTGCCAGCAGCGTAGGAGGTAGCGGGGGCTATACGGCGGCGTTCTTC
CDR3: CASSVGGSGGYTAAFF

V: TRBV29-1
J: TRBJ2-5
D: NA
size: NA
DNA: TGCAGCGCCGCCCGGGGCGGCCAAGAGACCCAGTACTTC
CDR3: CSAARGGQETQYF

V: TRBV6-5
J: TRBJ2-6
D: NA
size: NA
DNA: TGTGCCAGCAGTTCTAACCCCACCTCTGGGGCCAACGTCCTGACTTTC
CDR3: CASSSNPTSGANVLTF